These T cell receptor beta chains were read from a single sample in a study of identifying expanded T cells in peripheral blood. Here immunoSEQ multiplex PCR was the method, and the copy in TCRdb shows in-frame clones only, minus some. The top ten hold under 6.5% of the sample, which has roughly 96,000 clones, approximately 88% seen once. Sequenced: blood. These receptors came from a person aged 18 to 69 in good health. CDR3s include the opening cysteine and the closing phenylalanine or tryptophan. A D gene is named only where the DNA matches it firmly. Clone size is given for some rows only: seen once, a few or many times, or a class if the clone is expanded.

CASSAEGGFNEKLFF,TGCGCCAGCAGCGCAGAAGGGGGATTTAATGAAAAACTGTTTTTT,15,TRBV5-1,once,TRBJ1-4,.
CASSPSPGTEAFF,TGTGCCAGCAGCCCCTCACCAGGCACTGAAGCTTTCTTT,13,TRBV5-5,.,TRBJ1-1,.
CASSWNSLNTEAFF,TGTGCCAGCAGCTGGAACAGCCTAAACACTGAAGCTTTCTTT,14,TRBV5-4,.,TRBJ1-1,.
CASSPGTGGYNEQFF,TGCGCCAGCAGCCCCGGGACAGGGGGCTACAATGAGCAGTTCTTC,15,TRBV5-1,.,TRBJ2-1,TRBD1
CASSLGQMSNQPQHF,TGTGCCAGCAGCTTAGGGCAGATGAGCAATCAGCCCCAGCATTTT,15,TRBV5-5,.,TRBJ1-5,.
CASSISGGTFSEAFF,TGTGCCAGTAGTATTTCAGGGGGCACATTCTCTGAAGCTTTCTTT,15,TRBV19,once,TRBJ1-1,TRBD1
CASSQSVLGGSSRRAFF,TGTGCCAGCAGCCAATCTGTGTTGGGGGGATCTTCCAGAAGAGCTTTCTTT,17,TRBV16,.,TRBJ1-1,.
CASSFGRSETQYF,TGTGCCAGCAGCTTCGGGCGGTCAGAGACCCAGTACTTC,13,TRBV7-2,.,TRBJ2-5,.
CASSPGGQINTEAFF,TGTGCCAGCAGCCCCGGGGGTCAAATTAACACTGAAGCTTTCTTT,15,TRBV9,.,TRBJ1-1,.
CASSPSPGRGGGETQYF,TGTGCCAGCAGCCCTTCCCCGGGGAGGGGAGGGGGAGAGACCCAGTACTTC,17,TRBV5-5,.,TRBJ2-5,.
CASSIEGGNYGYTF,TGTGCCAGTAGTATAGAGGGAGGGAACTATGGCTACACCTTC,14,TRBV19,.,TRBJ1-2,.
CASSQDIAAASEREQYF,TGTGCCAGCAGCCAAGATATCGCGGCAGCCAGCGAGAGGGAGCAGTACTTC,17,TRBV4-2,.,TRBJ2-7,.
CASSKDIHTEAFF,TGTGCCAGCAGTAAGGATATCCACACTGAAGCTTTCTTT,13,TRBV2,.,TRBJ1-1,.
CASSWTGGSGTEAFF,TGTGCCAGCAGCTGGACAGGGGGTAGTGGCACTGAAGCTTTCTTT,15,TRBV7-3,.,TRBJ1-1,TRBD1
CAWSVYGVDEQYF,TGTGCCTGGAGTGTGTACGGGGTCGACGAGCAGTACTTC,13,TRBV30,.,TRBJ2-7,.
CASSPRGTSVIGETQYF,TGTGCCAGCAGCCCTAGGGGGACTAGCGTTATAGGAGAGACCCAGTACTTC,17,TRBV7-2,.,TRBJ2-5,TRBD2
CASSVESGVVDGYTF,TGTGCCAGCAGCGTAGAATCAGGGGTGGTCGATGGCTACACCTTC,15,TRBV9,.,TRBJ1-2,.